The 24 T cell receptor beta chains in this list originate from one sample, sequenced in a study of T cells in Graves' hyperthyroidism and ophthalmopathy. The investigators amplified TCR beta CDR3 regions from RNA transcripts. Researchers ran a first-round RT-PCR on the TCR CDR3 using the HTBI primer set. TCRdb re-derived calls from the multiplex PCR reads in MiXCR, one entry per CDR3 protein. Of around 350,000 distinct CDR3 sequences listed, 15% to 20% are singletons. The specimen was blood. The source of these receptors is a young woman with Graves' hyperthyroidism.

The chain combines TRBV24-1 with TRBJ2-2; 15 bases fit TRBD2. CDR3 length equals 19 residues. Germline CDR1 KGHDR, CDR2 SFDVKD. The V gene end was trimmed by 2 bases and the J gene end by 6 bases; junction bases not matched to a gene: 9. In nucleotides, the CDR3 is TGTGCCACCAGTGATTCGGGACTAGCGGGGGGCGTTGGTCCCGGGGAGCTGTTTTTT. Residues: CATSDSGLAGGVGPGELFF.

This clonotype was counted many times. V is TRBV6-5 and J is TRBJ2-7, with D possibly TRBD1 on 5 matching bases. This CDR3 spans 14 amino acids. Germline V gene data show CDR1 as MNHEY and CDR2 as SVGAGI. The germline V and J ends were trimmed by 2 bases and 4 bases, with 12 bases remaining between them. CDR3 bases: TGTGCCAGCAGTTACAGGGGTCCTTTTTACGAGCAGTACTTC. It is translated as CASSYRGPFYEQYF.

This clonotype was counted at least ten times. The CDR3, as DNA: TGTGCCAGCAGTTACTCGAAAGTGGTTGAAGCTTTCTTT. Amino acid sequence: CASSYSKVVEAFF. V gene TRBV6-5 combines with J gene TRBJ1-1; D remains ambiguous. The CDR3 is made up of 13 amino acids. Trimming pared 0 bases from V and 7 bases from J, leaving 9 bases between. CDR1 and CDR2 from the germline V gene are MNHEY and SVGAGI.

This chain connects TRBV12-3 or TRBV12-4 to TRBJ2-1; D might be TRBD2 (7 bases). V lost 5 bases to trimming and J lost 8 bases, with 19 bases between them. The CDR3 runs to 15 residues. The CDR3 DNA follows: TGTGCCAGCAGTCCTAATTACGGGGGGCCCGATGAGCAGTTCTTC. This sequence encodes CASSPNYGGPDEQFF.

The chain recombines TRBV20-1 with TRBJ1-1, with D unclear. CDR3 size: 12 residues. Trimming stripped 7 bases from V and 0 bases from J, with 9 bases between. The germline V gene has CDR1 DFQATT and CDR2 SNEGSKA (reference sequence). The CDR3, as DNA: TGCAGTGTGAACCGGTTGAACACTGAAGCTTTCTTT. This translates into CSVNRLNTEAFF.

In this sample, this clonotype turned up a few times. V and J are TRBV6-2 or TRBV6-3 and TRBJ2-5; D remains ambiguous. Trimming removed 0 bases from V and 5 bases from J, with 4 bases in between. There are 12 residues in the CDR3. From germline, CDR1 is MNHEY and CDR2 SVGEGT. This CDR3 is CASSYSAETQYF. In DNA form, the CDR3 reads TGTGCCAGCAGTTACTCTGCGGAGACCCAGTACTTC.

Ten or more counts support this clonotype. The chain carries TRBV27 and TRBJ1-1; D perhaps matches TRBD1 (5 bases). The CDR3 consists of 13 residues. Germline V gene sequence: CDR1 MNHEY, CDR2 SMNVEV (reference sequence). V was cut by 2 bases and J by 5 bases, with 9 bases left in between. The CDR3 region has the DNA TGTGCCAGCAGTTTACAGGGTCTTACTGAAGCTTTCTTT. As protein: CASSLQGLTEAFF.

This clonotype was counted ten times or more. V usage is TRBV12-3 or TRBV12-4 and J usage is TRBJ2-7, with D uncertain. The CDR3 spans 14 residues. V gave up 2 bases and J gave up 0 bases, with 8 bases separating them. CDR3: CASSLRASSYEQYF. The CDR3 bases are TGTGCCAGCAGTTTACGAGCAAGCTCCTACGAGCAGTACTTC.

V gene TRBV6-5 combines with J gene TRBJ1-1; D is perhaps TRBD1 (6 bases). The CDR3 loop spans 16 amino acids. CDR1 MNHEY and CDR2 SVGAGI come from the germline V gene. V lost 3 bases, J lost 1 base, and 15 bases lay in between. The CDR3 DNA reads as TGTGCCAGCAGTTATCTGACAGGAATGGGGAACACTGAAGCTTTCTTT. Its protein is CASSYLTGMGNTEAFF.

Comment on this clonotype: A much larger clone lies a single base off, so this may be a read error. The CDR3 does not close with the conserved phenylalanine or tryptophan, likely indicating a read error. The chain has TRBV20-1 and TRBJ1-5, with TRBD1 matching 7 bases. Trimming at V came to 6 bases and at J to 3 bases, leaving 2 bases not matched to a gene. Germline V lookup: CDR1 DFQATT, CDR2 SNEGSKA (reference sequence). The CDR3 is made up of 12 amino acids. As DNA, the CDR3 is TGCAGTGCCACAGGGGACAATCAGCCCCAGCATGTT. It specifies CSATGDNQPQHV.

The gene calls are TRBV15 and TRBJ2-5, with 8 bases lining up with TRBD1. The CDR3 spans 15 residues. V lost 2 bases, J lost 4 bases, and 6 bases stayed unmatched. Germline CDR1 and CDR2: LNHNV and YYDKDF (reference sequence). CDR3 protein: CATSRSGQGGETQYF. CDR3 coding DNA: TGTGCCACCAGCAGATCAGGACAGGGCGGAGAGACCCAGTACTTC.

With regard to this clonotype: Possible read error: a much larger clone is one base away. V and J are TRBV20-1 and TRBJ2-5; the match to TRBD2 covers 9 bases. The CDR3 totals 15 residues. Germline V gives CDR1 DFQATT, CDR2 SNEGSKA (reference sequence). The CDR3 DNA reads as TGCAGTGCTGGGATCACTAGCGGGTCGCAAGAGGCCCAGTACTTC. The encoded protein is CSAGITSGSQEAQYF.

Many counts were recorded for this clonotype. The V call is TRBV27, the J call TRBJ2-2, with D unresolved. This CDR3 is built from 13 residues. V shed 2 bases and J shed 4 bases, with 5 bases lying between them. The V gene's germline CDR1 is MNHEY and CDR2 SMNVEV (reference sequence). The CDR3, as DNA: TGTGCCAGCAGTTTAGAATTCACCGGGGAGCTGTTTTTT. Translation: CASSLEFTGELFF.

This chain uses TRBV2 with TRBJ1-3; 7 bases fit TRBD1. V shed 5 bases and J 0 bases; nucleotides not matched to a gene: 7. Germline V lookup: CDR1 SNHLY, CDR2 FYNNEI. The CDR3 length is 16 residues. CDR3 residues: CASSKDRLHSGNTIYF. CDR3 nucleotide sequence: TGTGCCAGCAGTAAGGACAGGTTACACTCTGGAAACACCATATATTTT.

This clonotype appeared many times. The chain joins TRBV7-9 to TRBJ2-6; D possibly corresponds to TRBD1 (5 bases). Germline V lookup: CDR1 SEHNR, CDR2 FQNEAQ (reference sequence). This CDR3 contains 15 residues. Trimming removed 5 bases at V and 6 bases at J, with 14 bases between. The CDR3 loop reads CASSPRLGEANVLTF. The CDR3, as DNA: TGTGCCAGCAGCCCCCGGTTAGGGGAGGCCAACGTCCTGACTTTC.

The table lists this clonotype with many counts. The CDR3 DNA follows: TGTGCCAGCAGTTTATCCGGGACTAGCGGCCAAGAGACCCAGTACTTC. Its protein is CASSLSGTSGQETQYF. This chain joins TRBV28 and TRBJ2-5; 11 positions agree with TRBD2. The junction had 2 bases not matched to a gene; V was cut back by 1 base and J by 1 base. From germline, CDR1 is MDHEN and CDR2 SYDVKM. The CDR3 runs to 16 residues.

This clonotype was detected many times. CDR3 loop: CASSPSGGREKLFF. The CDR3 nucleotides read TGTGCCAGCAGCCCTTCCGGGGGTCGGGAAAAACTGTTTTTT. The rearrangement uses TRBV12-3 or TRBV12-4 and TRBJ1-4; possibly TRBD1 for D (5 bases). V lost 6 bases and J lost 8, with 16 bases in between. The CDR3 has 14 residues.

This clonotype has at least ten counts. V and J are TRBV24-1 and TRBJ2-5; possibly TRBD2 for D (5 bases). The CDR3 is 14 amino acids. Trimming cost V 4 bases and J 5 bases, with 13 bases left between them. Germline CDR1 KGHDR, CDR2 SFDVKD. In nucleotides, the CDR3 is TGTGCCACCAGTGACCCCGGGGAGCCCGAGACCCAGTACTTC. This translates into CATSDPGEPETQYF.

In this sample, this clonotype turned up many times. CDR3 coding DNA: TGTGCCAGCAGCTTAGGGGGAGGACGGAACACTGAAGCTTTCTTT. Its translation: CASSLGGGRNTEAFF. The chain is built from TRBV7-6 and TRBJ1-1, with D uncertain. The CDR3 extends over 15 amino acids. Germline CDR1 SGHVS, CDR2 FNYEAQ. V dropped 1 base and J dropped 1 base, with 10 bases sitting between them.

For this clonotype: Its ends do not fully match the called genes, so a read error is possible. This chain uses TRBV14 with TRBJ1-2, with no clear D. Germline V gene sequence: CDR1 SGHDN, CDR2 FVKESK. There are 13 residues in the CDR3. DNA for the CDR3: TGTACCAGCAGCCAAGAGGCCCCACGTGGCTACACCTTC. Amino acid sequence: CTSSQEAPRGYTF. The full variable domain, rest sourced from reference TRBV14 and TRBJ1-2, is EAGVTQFPSHSVIEKGQTVTLRCDPISGHDNLYWYRRVMGKEIKFLLHFVKESKQDESGMPNNRFLAERTGGTYSTLKVQPAELEDSGVYFCTSSQEAPRGYTFGSGTRLTVV.

In this sample, this clonotype turned up many times. The V gene is TRBV12-3 or TRBV12-4, the J gene TRBJ2-5, with D possibly TRBD2 on 5 matching bases. Trimming pared 2 bases from V and 8 bases from J, leaving 9 bases between. The CDR3 has 12 residues. The CDR3 reads CASSLRRSTQYF. The CDR3 bases are TGTGCCAGCAGTTTACGGAGGAGTACCCAGTACTTC.

The chain links TRBV5-1 to TRBJ2-5; weak D call: TRBD2 (5 bases). Germline CDR1 and CDR2: SGHRS and YFSETQ. With 3 bases removed from V and 4 bases from J, the gap between germline ends came to 13 bases. The CDR3 has 14 amino acids. CDR3 protein: CASSSGGSGETQYF. The CDR3 DNA is TGCGCCAGCAGCTCGGGCGGCAGCGGAGAGACCCAGTACTTC.

The sample holds a few counts of this clonotype. At one end the junction does not follow the germline gene, possibly because of a read error. J is TRBJ2-4 and V is TRBV6-2 or TRBV6-3; a weak D match, TRBD2 (5 bases). The germline gives CDR1 MNHEY, CDR2 SVGEGT. The CDR3 is 15 residues long. The CDR3 spells CASRESKGAKNIKYF. The CDR3 nucleotides read TGTGCCAGCAGGGAATCCAAGGGAGCCAAAAACATTAAGTACTTC.

The sample holds many counts of this clonotype. V gene TRBV7-9 combines with J gene TRBJ1-5, with 7 nucleotides matching TRBD1. Per the germline V gene, CDR1 is SEHNR and CDR2 is FQNEAQ (reference sequence). This CDR3 spans 14 amino acids. V was pared by 3 bases and J by 5 bases, with 4 bases of the junction left unmatched. The CDR3 DNA is TGTGCCAGCAGCTTTACAGGGGACTATCAGCCCCAGCATTTT. Translation: CASSFTGDYQPQHF.